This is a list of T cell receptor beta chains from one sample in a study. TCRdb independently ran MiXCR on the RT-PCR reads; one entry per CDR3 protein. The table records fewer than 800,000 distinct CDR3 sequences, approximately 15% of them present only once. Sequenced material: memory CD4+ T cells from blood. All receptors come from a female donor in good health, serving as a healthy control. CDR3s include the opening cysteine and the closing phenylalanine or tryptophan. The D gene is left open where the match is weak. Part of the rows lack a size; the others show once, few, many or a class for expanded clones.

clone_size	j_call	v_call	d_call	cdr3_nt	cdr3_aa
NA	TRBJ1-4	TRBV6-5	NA	NA	CASSYHLTGALMKNCFF
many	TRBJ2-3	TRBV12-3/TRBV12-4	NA	TGTGCCAGCAGCCCCAAGGGCCCTGGCACAGATACGCAGTATTTT	CASSPKGPGTDTQYF
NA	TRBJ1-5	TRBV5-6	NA	TGTGCCAGCAGCGCTGGGGGGGGCATGGGCATGAATCAGCCCCAGCATTTT	CASSAGGGMGMNQPQHF
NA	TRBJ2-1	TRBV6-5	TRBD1	TGTGCCAGCAGTCGCTCCGGGACAGGGGTGAACAATGAGCAGTTCTTC	CASSRSGTGVNNEQFF
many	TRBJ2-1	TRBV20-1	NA	TGCAGTGCTCCGTATATCCGCCAGGGAGGTGAGCAGTTCTTC	CSAPYIRQGGEQFF
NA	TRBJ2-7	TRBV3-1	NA	TGTGCCAGCAGCCAAGGGCTCCCGGGGTCCTACGAGCAGTACTTC	CASSQGLPGSYEQYF
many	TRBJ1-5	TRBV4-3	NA	TGCGCCAGCAGCCAAGATAGGGGAGGGCAGCAGCCCCAGCATTTT	CASSQDRGGQQPQHF
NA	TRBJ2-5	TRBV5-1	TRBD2	TGCGCCAGCAGCTTGGCGGCCAGCACCCTTACCCCCACCGGGGGGGAGACCCAGTACTTC	CASSLAASTLTPTGGETQYF
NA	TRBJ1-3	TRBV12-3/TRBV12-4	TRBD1	TGTGCCAGCAGTTGGACAGGGGACTCTGGAAACACCATATATTTT	CASSWTGDSGNTIYF
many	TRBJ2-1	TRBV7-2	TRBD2	TGTGCCAGCAGCAAGGGACTAGCGAATTACAATGAGCAGTTCTTC	CASSKGLANYNEQFF
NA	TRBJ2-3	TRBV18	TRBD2	TGTGCCAGCTCCCAGGGACTAGCGGGAGGAGGCACAGATACGCAGTATTTT	CASSQGLAGGGTDTQYF
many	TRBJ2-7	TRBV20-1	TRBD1	TGCAGTGCTAGAAGTGGGGACAGGGGATTCTACGAGCAGTACTTC	CSARSGDRGFYEQYF
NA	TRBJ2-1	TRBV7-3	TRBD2	TGTGCCAGCAGCTTATTCCTAGCGGGACACAATGAGCAGTTCTTC	CASSLFLAGHNEQFF
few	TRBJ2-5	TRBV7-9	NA	TGTGCCAGCAGCGATAGGACAGCGTACCAAGAGACCCAGTACTTC	CASSDRTAYQETQYF
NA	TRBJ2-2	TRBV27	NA	TGTGCCAGCAGTTTCCGGGGGGCGCTCCTAAGCGGGGAGCTGTTTTTT	CASSFRGALLSGELFF
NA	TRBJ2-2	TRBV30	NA	TGTGCCTTCCACCCAGGTGGCTTCAGGGCTGGGGAGCTGTTTTTT	CAFHPGGFRAGELFF
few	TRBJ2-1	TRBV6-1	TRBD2	TGTGCCAGCAGTGTCTCCCCCCTAGCGGCCTACAATGAGCAGTTCTTC	CASSVSPLAAYNEQFF
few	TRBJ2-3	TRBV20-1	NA	TGCAGTGCTAGTGCTCTGGCAAGGGCAGATACGCAGTATTTT	CSASALARADTQYF
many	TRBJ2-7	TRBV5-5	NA	TGTGCCAGCAGCTCCGAGCCGGAGTACCCCTACGAGCAGTACTTC	CASSSEPEYPYEQYF
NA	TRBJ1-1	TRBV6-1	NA	TGTGCCAGCAGTCGAGGCTCCGCCCGGGACACTGAAGCTTTCTTT	CASSRGSARDTEAFF
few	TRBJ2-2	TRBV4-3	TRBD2	TGCGCCAGCAGCCAACTAGCGGGGGGAAAGACCGGGGAGCTGTTTTTT	CASSQLAGGKTGELFF
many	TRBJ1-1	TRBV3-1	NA	TGTGCCAGCAGCCAAGTTCCCGCGAACACTGAAGCTTTCTTT	CASSQVPANTEAFF
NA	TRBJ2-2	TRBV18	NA	TGTGCCAGCTCACCACCGGAAGGACAGTCCACCGGGGAGCTGTTTTTT	CASSPPEGQSTGELFF